Described below is a single T cell receptor beta chain sequence and its context. Its cognate antigen is unknown. The data were obtained in a study of cytomegalovirus exposure and HLA in healthy donors. Primers for the PCR totalled 60 Vbeta and 13 Jbeta. Data came from immunoSEQ multiplex PCR; TCRdb stores just in-frame clones and leaves some out. The sample yields under 90,000 clones, approximately 82% seen once. At collection, donors were nominally healthy, but unrecorded immune exposures were probable. V lost 1 base and J 15 bases, leaving 16 bases between the germline ends. The CDR3 sequence is 12 residues long. Germline CDR1 is GTSNPN and CDR2 is SVGIG (reference sequence). Study-level results: High specificity and sensitivity for cytomegalovirus status were reported for the classifier. A few V segments could not be told apart, such as TRBV6-2 and TRBV6-3, and were left out. Researchers counted around 160 TCR beta chains as cytomegalovirus-associated.

The source material was PBMCs. The genes are TRBV30 and TRBJ1-3; D not certain. The TCR originated in a man aged 35-49 years in good health and CMV-seronegative. CDR3 sequence: CAWSAQQPRPYF. The CDR3 DNA reads TGTGCCTGGAGTGCCCAACAGCCCAGACCATATTTT. The full variable domain, rest sourced from reference TRBV30 and TRBJ1-3, is SQTIHQWPATLVQPVGSPLSLECTVEGTSNPNLYWYRQAAGRGLQLLFYSVGIGQISSEVPQNLSASRPQDRQFILSSKKLLLSDSGFYLCAWSAQQPRPYFGEGSWLTVV.